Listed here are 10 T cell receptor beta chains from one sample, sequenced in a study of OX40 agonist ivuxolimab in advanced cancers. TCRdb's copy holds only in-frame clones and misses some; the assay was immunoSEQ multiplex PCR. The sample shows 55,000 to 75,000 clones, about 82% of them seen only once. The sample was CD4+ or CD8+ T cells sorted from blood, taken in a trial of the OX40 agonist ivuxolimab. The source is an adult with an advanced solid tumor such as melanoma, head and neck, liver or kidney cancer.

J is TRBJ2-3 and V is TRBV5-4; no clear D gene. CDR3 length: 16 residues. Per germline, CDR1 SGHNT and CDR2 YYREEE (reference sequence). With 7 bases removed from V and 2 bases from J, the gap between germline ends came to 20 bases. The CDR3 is CASGSWGRLPTDTQYF. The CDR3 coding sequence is TGTGCCAGCGGAAGCTGGGGTCGCCTCCCCACAGATACGCAGTATTTT.

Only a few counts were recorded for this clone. Here the CDR3 DNA reads TGCGCCAGCAGTGAGGTGGCAGGAACCCGCACAGATACGCAGTATTTT. It translates to CASSEVAGTRTDTQYF. The chain uses TRBV10-1 and TRBJ2-3; D unresolved. Per germline, CDR1 WNHNN and CDR2 SYGVQD (reference sequence). Trimming cost V 2 bases and J 1 base, with 13 bases left between them. This CDR3 has 16 residues.

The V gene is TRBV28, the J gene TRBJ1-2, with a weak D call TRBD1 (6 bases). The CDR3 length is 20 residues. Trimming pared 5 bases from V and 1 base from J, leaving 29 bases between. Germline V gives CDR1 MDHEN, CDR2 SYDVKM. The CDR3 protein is CASSEEPDRPIGIINYGYTF. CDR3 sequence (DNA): TGTGCCAGCAGTGAAGAACCCGACAGGCCCATAGGGATCATTAACTATGGCTACACCTTC.

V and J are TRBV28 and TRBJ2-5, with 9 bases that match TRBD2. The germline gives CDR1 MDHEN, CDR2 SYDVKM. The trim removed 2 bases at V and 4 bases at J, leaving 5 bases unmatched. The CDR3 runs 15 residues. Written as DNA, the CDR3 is TGTGCCAGCAGTTTAGGCCTAGCGGGGACAGAGACCCAGTACTTC. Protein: CASSLGLAGTETQYF.

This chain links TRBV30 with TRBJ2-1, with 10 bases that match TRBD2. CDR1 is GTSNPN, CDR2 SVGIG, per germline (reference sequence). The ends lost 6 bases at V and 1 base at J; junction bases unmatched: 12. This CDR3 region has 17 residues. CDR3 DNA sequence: TGTGCCTGTGATCTAGCGGGAGATTATTATTCCTACAATGAGCAGTTCTTC. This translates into CACDLAGDYYSYNEQFF.

The CDR3 loop reads CASSSPQGNGAEETQYF. In DNA form, the CDR3 reads TGTGCCAGCAGCTCGCCCCAGGGGAATGGGGCGGAAGAGACCCAGTACTTC. This chain joins TRBV5-4 and TRBJ2-5, with D maybe TRBD1 (6 bases). The CDR3 spans 17 residues. Germline-derived CDR1 and CDR2 are SGHNT and YYREEE (reference sequence). The V gene lost 3 bases and the J gene lost 3 bases, with 21 bases spanning the gap.

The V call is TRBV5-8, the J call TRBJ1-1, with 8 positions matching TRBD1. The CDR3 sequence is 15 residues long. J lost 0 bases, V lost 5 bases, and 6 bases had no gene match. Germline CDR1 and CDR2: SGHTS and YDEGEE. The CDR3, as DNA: TGTGCCAGCAGATTTAGACAGGGGATGAACACTGAAGCTTTCTTT. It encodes CASRFRQGMNTEAFF. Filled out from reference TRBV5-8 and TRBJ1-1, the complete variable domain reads EAGVTQSPTHLIKTRGQQATLRCSPISGHTSVYWYQQALGLGLQFLLWYDEGEERNRGNFPPRFSGRQFPNYSSELNVNALELEDSALYLCASRFRQGMNTEAFFGQGTRLTVV.

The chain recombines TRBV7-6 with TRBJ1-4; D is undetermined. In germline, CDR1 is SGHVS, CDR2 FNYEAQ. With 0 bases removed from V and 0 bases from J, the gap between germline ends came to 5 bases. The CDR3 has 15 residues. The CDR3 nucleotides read TGTGCCAGCAGCTTAGCCCCAGCAACTAATGAAAAACTGTTTTTT. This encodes CASSLAPATNEKLFF.

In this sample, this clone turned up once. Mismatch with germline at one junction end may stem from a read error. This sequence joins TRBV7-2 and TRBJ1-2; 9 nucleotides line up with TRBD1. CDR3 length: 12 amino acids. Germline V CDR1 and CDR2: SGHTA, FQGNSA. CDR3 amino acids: CASGQGSYGYTF. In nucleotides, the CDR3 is TGCGCCAGTGGACAGGGGTCCTATGGCTACACCTTC.

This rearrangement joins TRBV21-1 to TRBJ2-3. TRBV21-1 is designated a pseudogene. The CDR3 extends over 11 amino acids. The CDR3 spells CASSNGDTQYF. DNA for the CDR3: TGTGCCAGCAGCAATGGTGATACGCAGTATTTT.